The sequence of this T cell receptor beta chain was determined in a study of T-cell memory formation after mild COVID-19. In the study overall: There were largely donor-specific TCR clusters.

TCRdb independently ran MiXCR on the 5' RACE reads; one entry per CDR3 protein. Here the sample spans 85,000 to 130,000 distinct CDR3 sequences, roughly 12% being singletons. As regards this clonotype: Its target is not known.

Looked up from germline, CDR1 is SNHLY and CDR2 is FYNNEI. The CDR3 runs 14 residues. After removal of 4 bases from V and 3 bases from J, the junction contained 4 bases not matched to a gene. Study-level points and caveats: Clones that shrank (day 15 to 85) were balanced CD4/CD8, whereas later expanders leaned CD4+. Mainly CM and EM harbored the contracting CD4+ clones; mainly EMRA harbored the CD8+ ones.

The specimen was PBMCs or a T cell subset sorted from them (not recorded which). The chain carries TRBV2 and TRBJ2-7; 9 bases line up with TRBD1. This TCR was sampled from an adult woman who had mild COVID-19 (a few samples of this study predate the infection). Cell type and time point are not known. CDR3 loop: CASSGTGAGYEQYF. Here the CDR3 DNA reads TGTGCCAGCAGTGGGACAGGGGCGGGCTACGAGCAGTACTTC. The variable domain in full, completed from reference TRBV2 and TRBJ2-7, reads EPEVTQTPSHQVTQMGQEVILRCVPISNHLYFYWYRQILGQKVEFLVSFYNNEISEKSEIFDDQFSVERPDGSNFTLKIRSTKLEDSAMYFCASSGTGAGYEQYFGPGTRLTVT.